This entry lists 27 T cell receptor beta chains sequenced from one sample in a study of T cells in localized non-small cell lung cancer. The assay was immunoSEQ multiplex PCR, and TCRdb's table has in-frame clones only and misses some. The table lists 1,700 or so clones, 36% of them singletons, with approximately 35% in the top ten. The sequencing used lung tumor tissue, collected before any cancer treatment. These receptors originate from a woman aged 35 to 75 with stage II lung adenocarcinoma.

This chain links TRBV19 with TRBJ2-3, with D uncertain. CDR1 LNHDA and CDR2 SQIVND come from the germline V gene (reference sequence). Trimming shortened V by 5 bases and J by 0 bases, and 6 bases separated the two germline ends. The CDR3 runs 13 residues. DNA of the CDR3: TGTGCCAGTAGTGAAGTGAGCACAGATACGCAGTATTTT. This translates into CASSEVSTDTQYF.

This clone has a handful of counts. As DNA, the CDR3 is TGTGCCAGCAGTTACGCGAACACTGAAGCTTTCTTT. Amino acids: CASSYANTEAFF. V usage is TRBV6-8 and J usage is TRBJ1-1; D unclear. Trimming took 2 bases from V and 1 from J, leaving 2 bases between them. This CDR3 is built from 12 residues. Germline V gene sequence: CDR1 MNHGY, CDR2 SAAAGT.

This rearrangement joins TRBV25-1 to TRBJ1-2; D is possibly TRBD1 (6 bases). Germline CDR1 is MGHDK and CDR2 is SYGVNS. V was trimmed by 6 bases and J by 8 bases, leaving 19 bases between them. The CDR3 contains 14 residues. CDR3 protein: CASSDRNRAWGYTF. The DNA for the CDR3 is TGTGCCAGCAGCGACCGGAACAGGGCATGGGGCTACACCTTC.

This chain connects TRBV19 to TRBJ2-7; TRBD2 might be the D (5 bases). Germline V gene sequence: CDR1 LNHDA, CDR2 SQIVND (reference sequence). This CDR3 is 13 amino acids long. V was pared by 3 bases and J by 6 bases, with 12 bases between. As DNA, the CDR3 is TGTGCCAGTAGTATTCGTTCGGGGAGCGAGCAGTACTTC. This sequence encodes CASSIRSGSEQYF.

This clone was detected only a few times. The rearrangement links TRBV11-3 to TRBJ1-4, with 8 bases matching TRBD1. V lost 3 bases, J lost 7 bases, and 4 bases stayed unmatched. The CDR3 is made up of 14 amino acids. The germline V gene has CDR1 SGHNT and CDR2 YENEEA. The CDR3 nucleotides are TGTGCCAGCAGCTTGATTGGACAGGGTGAAAAACTGTTTTTT. It yields the protein CASSLIGQGEKLFF.

The chain links TRBV14 to TRBJ2-7, with 8 bases that match TRBD1. V dropped 6 bases and J dropped 5; count of bases not matched to a gene: 12. Looked up from germline, CDR1 is SGHDN and CDR2 is FVKESK. This CDR3 is 15 amino acids long. CDR3 sequence (DNA): TGTGCCAGCAGGCGAACTGGACAGGGTTTAGACGAGCAGTACTTC. This encodes CASRRTGQGLDEQYF.

The V call is TRBV6-8, the J call TRBJ1-1, with 12 bases that match TRBD1. Germline assignment: CDR1 MNHGY and CDR2 SAAAGT. The ends lost 0 bases at V and 3 bases at J; junction bases unmatched: 8. The CDR3 has 18 residues. The CDR3 DNA reads as TGTGCCAGCAGTTACTCTATGGGACAGGGGGCTAGGTACACTGAAGCTTTCTTT. Amino acids: CASSYSMGQGARYTEAFF.

This chain joins TRBV12-5 and TRBJ1-4; the D gene is possibly TRBD1 (5 bases). There are 16 residues in the CDR3. Germline values: CDR1 LGHNT, CDR2 FRNRAP. The germline V and J ends were trimmed by 0 bases and 6 bases, with 14 bases remaining between them. The CDR3 nucleotides read TGTGCTAGTGGTTTGGTCGAAGAGGGGATTTATGAAAAACTGTTTTTT. Residues: CASGLVEEGIYEKLFF.

V usage is TRBV28 and J usage is TRBJ2-2; D possibly uses TRBD1 or TRBD2 (5 bases each). The CDR3 length is 15 residues. Trimming removed 8 bases at V and 1 base at J, with 14 bases between. Germline V gene data show CDR1 as MDHEN and CDR2 as SYDVKM. The CDR3 is CASGTLGVNTGELFF. DNA of the CDR3: TGTGCCAGCGGGACCTTGGGGGTGAACACCGGGGAGCTGTTTTTT. The complete variable domain, with remaining parts taken from reference TRBV28 and TRBJ2-2, reads DVKVTQSSRYLVKRTGEKVFLECVQDMDHENMFWYRQDPGLGLRLIYFSYDVKMKEKGDIPEGYSVSREKKERFSLILESASTNQTSMYLCASGTLGVNTGELFFGEGSRLTVL.

This clone was counted once. The CDR3 sequence: CASSELNQPQHF. The CDR3 nucleotides are TGTGCCAGCAGTGAACTAAATCAGCCCCAGCATTTT. The chain carries TRBV28 and TRBJ1-5; D unclear. V was cut by 5 bases and J by 4 bases, with 6 bases left in between. CDR1 is MDHEN and CDR2 is SYDVKM in the germline V gene. The CDR3 consists of 12 residues.

The chain carries TRBV23-1 and TRBJ1-4; D is unresolved. TRBV23-1 is an ORF for which the function is uncertain. This CDR3 spans 13 amino acids. V lost 6 bases, J lost 7 bases, and 12 bases lay in between. The CDR3 DNA follows: TGCGCCAGCAGCTTGTTAGGGCCTGAAAAACTGTTTTTT. Its translation: CASSLLGPEKLFF.

This clone was observed a handful of times. V is TRBV11-3 and J is TRBJ2-3; 8 nucleotides agree with TRBD2. The trim removed 3 bases at V and 2 bases at J, leaving 10 bases unmatched. Germline assignment: CDR1 SGHNT and CDR2 YENEEA. CDR3 length equals 17 residues. The CDR3, as DNA: TGTGCCAGCAGCTTGGCCGTGGTAGCGGGGTTCACAGATACGCAGTATTTT. It is translated as CASSLAVVAGFTDTQYF.

CDR3 region: CASSLQGENQPQHF. The CDR3 nucleotides read TGTGCCAGCAGTCTACAGGGGGAAAACCAGCCCCAGCATTTT. The V and J genes are TRBV28 and TRBJ1-5, with 8 bases identical to TRBD1. V shed 5 bases, J shed 7 bases, and the junction held 7 bases outside the gene matches. Germline loops: CDR1 MDHEN, CDR2 SYDVKM. The CDR3 runs 14 residues.

V usage is TRBV25-1 and J usage is TRBJ2-5, with 9 bases fitting TRBD1. The V and J ends lost 5 bases and 5 bases, in that order; junction bases with no gene match: 6. Germline CDR1 and CDR2: MGHDK and SYGVNS. The CDR3 totals 14 residues. The CDR3, as DNA: TGTGCCAGCAGTAACCGGGACAGGGCCGAGACCCAGTACTTC. As protein: CASSNRDRAETQYF.

This chain uses TRBV6-8 with TRBJ2-5; a possible D gene is TRBD1 (5 bases). Trimming pared 10 bases from V and 3 bases from J, leaving 12 bases between. The germline gives CDR1 MNHGY, CDR2 SAAAGT. The CDR3 sequence is 12 residues long. CDR3 in amino acids: CATGDRKETQYF. Here the CDR3 DNA reads TGTGCCACCGGAGACAGAAAAGAGACCCAGTACTTC.

This clone was recorded a few times. CDR3 protein: CASSYSLQGWTSSPLHF. DNA of the CDR3: TGTGCCAGCAGTTACTCATTGCAGGGGTGGACCAGTTCACCCCTCCACTTT. The J gene is TRBJ1-6, the V gene TRBV6-8; D might be TRBD1 (6 bases). This CDR3 contains 17 residues. The germline CDR1 and CDR2 sequences are MNHGY and SAAAGT. V gave up 0 bases and J gave up 9 bases, with 18 bases separating them.

The chain links TRBV14 to TRBJ1-1; D not certain. Trimming took 2 bases from V and 1 from J, leaving 11 bases between them. Germline-derived CDR1 and CDR2 are SGHDN and FVKESK. The CDR3 sequence is 15 residues long. The CDR3 region has the DNA TGTGCCAGCAGCCAAATGTGGTCGGCGAACACTGAAGCTTTCTTT. This encodes CASSQMWSANTEAFF.

Within the sample, this clone is large. The gene calls are TRBV11-3 and TRBJ1-2, with D perhaps matching TRBD1 (5 bases). V was clipped by 0 bases and J by 0 bases, with 11 bases between them. CDR1 is SGHNT and CDR2 is YENEEA in the germline V gene. The CDR3 is made up of 16 amino acids. DNA of the CDR3: TGTGCCAGCAGCTTAGAGGAGCCAGGGACTAACTATGGCTACACCTTC. It is translated as CASSLEEPGTNYGYTF.

This clone is medium-sized in the sample. The V gene is TRBV12-2, the J gene TRBJ1-6. TRBV12-2 is shown as a pseudogene. The CDR3 length is 16 residues. CDR3 nucleotides: TGTGCAAGTCGCCCATCGGGCCATATGGGGGGTTCACCCCTCCACTTT. It is translated as CASRPSGHMGGSPLHF.

The chain uses TRBV6-8 and TRBJ1-2; no reliable D call. The CDR3 covers 15 residues. Germline CDR1 is MNHGY and CDR2 is SAAAGT. V dropped 7 bases and J dropped 1 base, with 16 bases sitting between them. In DNA, the CDR3 is TGTGCCAGCACCAAAAAGGCAGGATTTAACTATGGCTACACCTTC. Amino acid sequence: CASTKKAGFNYGYTF.

A few counts support this clone. The CDR3, as DNA: TGTGCCAGCATGGGCAGTTACTACGAGCAGTACTTC. The encoded protein is CASMGSYYEQYF. V and J are TRBV6-8 and TRBJ2-7; D remains ambiguous. The V end lost 7 bases, the J end lost 3 bases, and 10 bases lay between the germline ends. Germline-derived CDR1 and CDR2 are MNHGY and SAAAGT. This CDR3 has 12 residues.

The chain links TRBV30 to TRBJ2-1; no reliable D call. The germline V gene encodes CDR1 GTSNPN and CDR2 SVGIG (reference sequence). This CDR3 has 13 amino acids. Trimming cost V 5 bases and J 8 bases, with 16 bases left between them. The CDR3 DNA reads as TGTGCCTGGGAGGAAGGGAATTTGGATGAGCAGTTCTTC. Translated: CAWEEGNLDEQFF.

The table lists this clone with a few counts. The chain couples TRBV29-1 to TRBJ2-7; no definite D call. Germline-derived CDR1 and CDR2 are SQVTM and ANQGSEA. Trimming left V 8 bases short and J 4 bases short, with 18 bases between. The CDR3 covers 13 residues. The DNA for the CDR3 is TGCAGCATTACCAGACTGGAAGGTTACGAGCAGTACTTC. Encoded protein: CSITRLEGYEQYF.

CDR3 sequence (DNA): TGTGCCAGCAGATACAGTCTCAATCAGCCCCAGCATTTT. Translated, it gives CASRYSLNQPQHF. The genes are TRBV28 and TRBJ1-5; no firm D call. The CDR3 length is 13 residues. Trimming removed 6 bases at V and 3 bases at J, with 9 bases between. CDR1 is MDHEN and CDR2 is SYDVKM in the germline V gene.

The sample holds a few counts of this clone. This sequence joins TRBV12-5 and TRBJ1-2; D not certain. The V and J ends lost 0 bases and 6 bases respectively, with 11 bases between them. The CDR3 consists of 14 residues. The germline V gene has CDR1 LGHNT and CDR2 FRNRAP. The CDR3 sequence: CASGLVGIQDGYTF. The DNA of the CDR3 is TGTGCTAGTGGTTTGGTGGGGATCCAGGATGGCTACACCTTC. The full variable domain, its missing parts supplied by reference TRBV12-5 and TRBJ1-2, is DARVTQTPRHKVTEMGQEVTMRCQPILGHNTVFWYRQTMMQGLELLAYFRNRAPLDDSGMPKDRFSAEMPDATLATLKIQPSEPRDSAVYFCASGLVGIQDGYTFGSGTRLTVV.

The rearrangement uses TRBV29-1 and TRBJ1-2, with 8 bases that match TRBD1. The J segment lost 0 bases and the V segment lost 7 bases, leaving 1 base of the junction unmatched. Germline V gene sequence: CDR1 SQVTM, CDR2 ANQGSEA. The CDR3 contains 12 residues. Here the CDR3 reads CSGGQANYGYTF. For the CDR3, the DNA is TGCAGCGGGGGACAGGCTAACTATGGCTACACCTTC.

This chain links TRBV18 with TRBJ1-5; the match to TRBD1 covers 9 bases. V lost 5 bases to trimming and J lost 4 bases; unmatched junction nucleotides: 3. The CDR3 has 14 amino acids. Germline V gene lookup returns CDR1 KGHSH and CDR2 LQKENI. CDR3 nucleotides: TGTGCCAGCTCATTCGGGACAGGGAATCAGCCCCAGCATTTT. It codes for CASSFGTGNQPQHF.